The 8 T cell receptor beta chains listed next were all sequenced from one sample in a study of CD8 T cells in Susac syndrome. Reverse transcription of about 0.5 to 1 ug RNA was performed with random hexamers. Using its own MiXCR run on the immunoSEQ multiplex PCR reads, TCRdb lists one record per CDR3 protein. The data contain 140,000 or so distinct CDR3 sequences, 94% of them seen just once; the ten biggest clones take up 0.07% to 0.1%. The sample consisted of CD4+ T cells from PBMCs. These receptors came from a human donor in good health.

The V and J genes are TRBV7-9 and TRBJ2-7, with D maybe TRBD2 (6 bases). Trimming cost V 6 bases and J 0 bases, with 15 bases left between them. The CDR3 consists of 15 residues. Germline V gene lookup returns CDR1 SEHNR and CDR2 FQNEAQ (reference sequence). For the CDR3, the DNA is TGTGCCAGCAGTACGGACTACCCGAGCTCCTACGAGCAGTACTTC. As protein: CASSTDYPSSYEQYF.

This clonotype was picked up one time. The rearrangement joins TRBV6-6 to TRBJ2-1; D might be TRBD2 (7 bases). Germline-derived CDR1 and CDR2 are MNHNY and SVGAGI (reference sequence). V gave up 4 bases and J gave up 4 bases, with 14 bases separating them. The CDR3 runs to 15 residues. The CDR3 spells CASSSLEGGYNEQFF. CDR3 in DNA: TGTGCCAGCAGTTCCCTCGAGGGGGGGTACAATGAGCAGTTCTTC.

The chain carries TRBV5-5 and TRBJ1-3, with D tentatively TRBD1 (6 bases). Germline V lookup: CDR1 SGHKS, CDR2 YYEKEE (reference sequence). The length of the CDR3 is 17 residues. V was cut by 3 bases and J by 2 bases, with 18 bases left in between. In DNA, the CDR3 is TGTGCCAGCAGCTCTGTTCCAGGGGTTCTCACTGGAAACACCATATATTTT. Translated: CASSSVPGVLTGNTIYF.

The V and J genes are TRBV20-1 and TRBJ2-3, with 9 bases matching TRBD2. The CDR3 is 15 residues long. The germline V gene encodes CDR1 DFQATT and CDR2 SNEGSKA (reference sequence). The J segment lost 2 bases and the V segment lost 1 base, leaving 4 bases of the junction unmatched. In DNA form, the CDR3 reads TGCAGTGCTAGAGCGGCTAGCGGGACCACAGATACGCAGTATTTT. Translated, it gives CSARAASGTTDTQYF.

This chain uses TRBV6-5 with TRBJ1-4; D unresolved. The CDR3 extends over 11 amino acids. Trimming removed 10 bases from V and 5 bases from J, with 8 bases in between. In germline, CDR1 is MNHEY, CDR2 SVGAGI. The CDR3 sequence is CATYSNEKLFF. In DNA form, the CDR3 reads TGTGCCACCTACTCAAATGAAAAACTGTTTTTT.

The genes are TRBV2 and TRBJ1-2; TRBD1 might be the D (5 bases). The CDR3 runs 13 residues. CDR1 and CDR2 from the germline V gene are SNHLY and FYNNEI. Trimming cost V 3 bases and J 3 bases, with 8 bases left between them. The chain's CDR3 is CASSEEGDYGYTF. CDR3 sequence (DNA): TGTGCCAGCAGTGAGGAAGGGGACTATGGCTACACCTTC.

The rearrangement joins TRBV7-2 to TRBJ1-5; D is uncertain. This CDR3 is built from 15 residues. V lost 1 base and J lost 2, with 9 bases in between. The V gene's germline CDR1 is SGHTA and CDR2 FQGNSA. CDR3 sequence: CASSLVGYGNQPQHF. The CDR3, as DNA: TGTGCCAGCAGCTTAGTGGGATATGGCAATCAGCCCCAGCATTTT.

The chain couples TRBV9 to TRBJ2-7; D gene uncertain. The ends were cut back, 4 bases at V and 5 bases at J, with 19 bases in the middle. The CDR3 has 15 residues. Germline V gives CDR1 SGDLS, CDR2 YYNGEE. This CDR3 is CASSPANLRFNEQYF. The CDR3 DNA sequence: TGTGCCAGCAGCCCTGCGAACTTAAGGTTCAACGAGCAGTACTTC. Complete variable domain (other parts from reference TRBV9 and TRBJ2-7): DSGVTQTPKHLITATGQRVTLRCSPRSGDLSVYWYQQSLDQGLQFLIQYYNGEERAKGNILERFSAQQFPDLHSELNLSSLELGDSALYFCASSPANLRFNEQYFGPGTRLTVT.